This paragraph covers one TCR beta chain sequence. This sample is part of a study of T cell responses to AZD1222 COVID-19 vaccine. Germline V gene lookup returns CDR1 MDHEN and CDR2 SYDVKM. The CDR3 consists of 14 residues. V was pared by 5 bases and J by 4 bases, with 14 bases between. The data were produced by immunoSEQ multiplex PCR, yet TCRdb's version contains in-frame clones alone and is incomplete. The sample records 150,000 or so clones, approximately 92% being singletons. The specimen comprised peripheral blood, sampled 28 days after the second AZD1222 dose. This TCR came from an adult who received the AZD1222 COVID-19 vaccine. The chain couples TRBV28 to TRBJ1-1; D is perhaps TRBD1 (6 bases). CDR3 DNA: TGTGCCAGCAGTAGAGGGGGGGTGGCCACTGAAGCTTTCTTT. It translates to CASSRGGVATEAFF.